Included here is one T cell receptor beta chain sequence, with context. Its cognate antigen is unknown. The data belong to a study of molecular identifiers for immune sequencing clone quantification. Findings and caveats of the study: Identical barcode-sharing TCR molecules could lead to underestimated sizes for highly expanded clones.

The authors built bulk TCR libraries by previously described methods with listed TCR primers. TCRdb re-analysed the PCR reads in MiXCR, keeping a single row per CDR3 protein. Of approximately 550,000 distinct CDR3 sequences listed, less than 30% are singletons. The CDR3 has 12 amino acids. V lost 2 bases, J lost 6 bases, and 11 bases lay in between. Per germline, CDR1 SQVTM and CDR2 ANQGSEA. The source material was naive CD8+ T cells from blood, with Jurkat cell RNA spiked in. The subset here: FACS-sorted CD8+CD4-CCR7+CD45RA+ naive T cells. This rearrangement joins TRBV29-1 to TRBJ2-7; a possible D gene is TRBD1 (6 bases). The source of this sequence is a human donor in good health. Some libraries in this study had Jurkat cell RNA spiked in. The CDR3 DNA follows: TGCAGCGTTGAAAGGGGGTTGAGCGAGCAGTACTTC. The encoded protein is CSVERGLSEQYF.